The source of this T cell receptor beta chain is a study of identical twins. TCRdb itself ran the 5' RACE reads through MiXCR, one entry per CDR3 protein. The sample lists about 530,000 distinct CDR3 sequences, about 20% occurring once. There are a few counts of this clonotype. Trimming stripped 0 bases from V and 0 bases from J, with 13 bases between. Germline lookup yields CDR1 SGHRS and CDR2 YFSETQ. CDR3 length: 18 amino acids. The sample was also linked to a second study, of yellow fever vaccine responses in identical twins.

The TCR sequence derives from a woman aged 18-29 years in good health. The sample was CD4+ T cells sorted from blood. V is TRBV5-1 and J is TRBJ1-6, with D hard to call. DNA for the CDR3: TGCGCCAGCAGCTTGGCCACGACGGAAAGCTCCTATAATTCACCCCTCCACTTT. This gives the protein CASSLATTESSYNSPLHF.